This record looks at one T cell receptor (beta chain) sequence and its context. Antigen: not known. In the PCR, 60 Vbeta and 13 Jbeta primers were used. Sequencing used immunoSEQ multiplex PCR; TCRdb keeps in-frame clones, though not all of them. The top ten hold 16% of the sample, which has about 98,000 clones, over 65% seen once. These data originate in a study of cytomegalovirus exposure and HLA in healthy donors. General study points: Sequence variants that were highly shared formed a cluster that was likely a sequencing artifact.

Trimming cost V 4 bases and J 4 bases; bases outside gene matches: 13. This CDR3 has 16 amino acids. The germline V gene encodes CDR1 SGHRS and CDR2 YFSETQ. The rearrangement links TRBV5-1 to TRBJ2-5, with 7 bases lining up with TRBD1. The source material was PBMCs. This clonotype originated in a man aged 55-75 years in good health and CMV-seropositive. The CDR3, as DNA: TGCGCCAGCAGCCCGCACACCGGACAGGTCAGAGAGACCCAGTACTTC. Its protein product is CASSPHTGQVRETQYF.